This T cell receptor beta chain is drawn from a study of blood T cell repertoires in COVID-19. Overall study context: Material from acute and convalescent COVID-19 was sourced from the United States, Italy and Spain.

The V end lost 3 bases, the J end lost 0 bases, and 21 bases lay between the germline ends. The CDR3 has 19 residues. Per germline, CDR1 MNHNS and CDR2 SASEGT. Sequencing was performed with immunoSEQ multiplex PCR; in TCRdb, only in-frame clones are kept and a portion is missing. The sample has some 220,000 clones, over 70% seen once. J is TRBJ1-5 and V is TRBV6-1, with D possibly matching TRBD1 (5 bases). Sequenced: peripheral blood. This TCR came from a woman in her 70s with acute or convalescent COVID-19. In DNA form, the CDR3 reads TGTGCCAGCAGTGACCTCTCCGGGGACTCTAAATATAGCAATCAGCCCCAGCATTTT. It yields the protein CASSDLSGDSKYSNQPQHF.